This TCR beta chain appears in the sequencing data of a study of T cells in Graves' hyperthyroidism and ophthalmopathy. TCR beta CDR3 regions were amplified from RNA. When the TCR CDR3 underwent first-round RT-PCR, the HTBI primer set was used. TCRdb re-derived calls from the multiplex PCR reads in MiXCR, one entry per CDR3 protein. The sample carries approximately 560,000 distinct CDR3 sequences, around 46% recorded once. Germline CDR1 SGHAT, CDR2 FQNNGV. CDR3 length: 14 amino acids. V was pared by 5 bases and J by 5 bases, with 15 bases between. Graves' hyperthyroidism showing no ophthalmopathy progression within 18 months was considered stable. In this sample, this clonotype turned up a few times.

Sequencing was done on a sample of peripheral blood or thyroid tissue (not recorded which). This chain links TRBV11-2 with TRBJ1-1; no reliable D call. The sequence came from a woman aged 18-29 years with Graves' hyperthyroidism. This CDR3 reads CASSASDWKTEAFF. As DNA, the CDR3 is TGTGCCAGCAGCGCCTCGGACTGGAAGACTGAAGCTTTCTTT.